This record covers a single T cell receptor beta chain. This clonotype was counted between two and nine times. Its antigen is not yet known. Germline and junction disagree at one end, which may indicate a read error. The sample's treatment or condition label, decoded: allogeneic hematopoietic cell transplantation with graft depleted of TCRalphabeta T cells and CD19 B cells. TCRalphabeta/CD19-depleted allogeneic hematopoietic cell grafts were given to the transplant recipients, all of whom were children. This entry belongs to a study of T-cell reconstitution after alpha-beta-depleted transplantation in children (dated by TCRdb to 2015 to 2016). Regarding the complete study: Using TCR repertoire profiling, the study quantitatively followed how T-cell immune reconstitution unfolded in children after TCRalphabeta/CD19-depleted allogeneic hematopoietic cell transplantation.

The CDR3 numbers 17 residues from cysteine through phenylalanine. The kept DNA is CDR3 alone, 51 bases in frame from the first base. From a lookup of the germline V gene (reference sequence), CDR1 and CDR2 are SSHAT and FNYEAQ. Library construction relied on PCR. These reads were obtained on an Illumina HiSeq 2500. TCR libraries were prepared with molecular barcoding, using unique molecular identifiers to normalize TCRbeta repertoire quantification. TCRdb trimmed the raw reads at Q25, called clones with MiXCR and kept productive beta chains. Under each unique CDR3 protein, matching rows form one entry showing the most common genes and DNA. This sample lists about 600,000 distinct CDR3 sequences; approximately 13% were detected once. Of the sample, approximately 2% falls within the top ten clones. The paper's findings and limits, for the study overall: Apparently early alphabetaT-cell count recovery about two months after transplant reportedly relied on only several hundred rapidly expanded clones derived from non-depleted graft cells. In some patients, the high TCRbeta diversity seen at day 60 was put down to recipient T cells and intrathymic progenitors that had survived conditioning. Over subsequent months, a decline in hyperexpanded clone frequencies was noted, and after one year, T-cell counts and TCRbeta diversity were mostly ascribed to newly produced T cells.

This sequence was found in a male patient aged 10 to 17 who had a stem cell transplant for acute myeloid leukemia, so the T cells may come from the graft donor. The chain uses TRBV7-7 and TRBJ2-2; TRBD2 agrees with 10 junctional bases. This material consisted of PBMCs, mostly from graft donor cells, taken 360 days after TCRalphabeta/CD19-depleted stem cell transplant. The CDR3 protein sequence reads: CASSLERLAGDTGELFF. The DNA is TGTGCTAGCAGCTTAGAACGGCTAGCGGGAGACACCGGGGAGCTGTTTTTT. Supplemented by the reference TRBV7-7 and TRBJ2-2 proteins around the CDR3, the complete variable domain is GAGVSQSPRYKVTKRGQDVTLRCDPISSHATLYWYQQALGQGPEFLTYFNYEAQPDKSGLPSDRFSAERPEGSISTLTIQRTEQRDSAMYRCASSLERLAGDTGELFFGEGSRLTVL.